The following is a TCR beta chain sequence with its context. Its target is unknown. Trimming removed 3 bases at V and 9 bases at J, with 8 bases between. The CDR3 covers 11 residues. The germline CDR1 and CDR2 sequences are LGHNT and FRNRAP. Data came from immunoSEQ multiplex PCR; TCRdb stores just in-frame clones and leaves some out. In the table there are around 97,000 clones, about 93% of which are singletons. This record belongs to a study of graft-versus-host responses after intestinal transplantation. Study context: The study gave all recipients anti-thymocyte globulin induction, then tacrolimus and steroids for 2 to 3 years. Study observations and caveats: The authors found GvH clones in recipient marrow, some appearing first in ileum or blood.

The V and J genes are TRBV12-5 and TRBJ1-2, with a weak D call TRBD1 (6 bases). This sample comprised unstimulated CD8+ T cells sorted from spleen or lymph node cells, obtained before intestinal transplant. This clonotype was sampled from a human donor who received an intestinal transplant. The CDR3 sequence is CASGFGTSYTF. For the CDR3, the DNA is TGTGCTAGTGGTTTCGGGACAAGCTACACCTTC.